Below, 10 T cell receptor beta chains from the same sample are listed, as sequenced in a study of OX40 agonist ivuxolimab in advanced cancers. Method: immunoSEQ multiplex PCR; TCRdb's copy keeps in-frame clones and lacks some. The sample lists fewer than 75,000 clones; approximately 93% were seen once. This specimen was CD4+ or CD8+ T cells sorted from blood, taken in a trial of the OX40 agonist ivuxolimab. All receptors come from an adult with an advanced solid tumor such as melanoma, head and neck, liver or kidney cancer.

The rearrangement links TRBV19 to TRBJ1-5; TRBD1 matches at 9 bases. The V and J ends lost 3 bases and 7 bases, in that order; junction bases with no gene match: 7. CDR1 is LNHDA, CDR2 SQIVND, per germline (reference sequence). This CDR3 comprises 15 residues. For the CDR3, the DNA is TGTGCCAGTAGTATCGTGACAGGGGGTCAACAGCCCCAGCATTTT. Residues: CASSIVTGGQQPQHF.

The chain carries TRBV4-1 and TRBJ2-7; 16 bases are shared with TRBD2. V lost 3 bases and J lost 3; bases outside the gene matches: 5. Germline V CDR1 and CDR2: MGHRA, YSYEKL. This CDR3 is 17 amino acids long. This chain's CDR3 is CASSHPGLAGGRYEQYF. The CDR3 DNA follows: TGCGCCAGCAGCCACCCGGGACTAGCGGGGGGGCGCTACGAGCAGTACTTC.

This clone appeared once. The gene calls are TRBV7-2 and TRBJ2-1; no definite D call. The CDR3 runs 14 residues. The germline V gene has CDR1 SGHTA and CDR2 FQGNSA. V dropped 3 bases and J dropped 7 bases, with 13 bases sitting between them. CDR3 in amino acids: CASSFRGPVNEQFF. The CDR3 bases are TGTGCCAGCAGCTTTAGAGGACCCGTAAATGAGCAGTTCTTC.

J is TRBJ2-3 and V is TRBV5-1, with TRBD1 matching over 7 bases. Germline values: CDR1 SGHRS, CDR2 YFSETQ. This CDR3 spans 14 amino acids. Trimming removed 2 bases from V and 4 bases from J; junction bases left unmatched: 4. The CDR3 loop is CASSLGQAADTQYF. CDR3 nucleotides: TGCGCCAGCAGCTTAGGACAGGCGGCAGATACGCAGTATTTT.

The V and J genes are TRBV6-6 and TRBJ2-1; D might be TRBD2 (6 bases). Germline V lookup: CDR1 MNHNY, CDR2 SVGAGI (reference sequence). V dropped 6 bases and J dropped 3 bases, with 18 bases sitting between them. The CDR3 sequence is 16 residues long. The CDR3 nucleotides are TGTGCCAGCAGCACCGATAGCGGAAAACTCTACAATGAGCAGTTCTTC. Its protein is CASSTDSGKLYNEQFF.

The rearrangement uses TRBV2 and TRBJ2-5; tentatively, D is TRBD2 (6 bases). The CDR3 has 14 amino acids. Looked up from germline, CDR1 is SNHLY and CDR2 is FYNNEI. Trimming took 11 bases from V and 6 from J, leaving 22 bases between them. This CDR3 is CAAGGTSPGQTQYF. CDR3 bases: TGTGCCGCAGGAGGGACCTCTCCGGGGCAGACCCAGTACTTC.

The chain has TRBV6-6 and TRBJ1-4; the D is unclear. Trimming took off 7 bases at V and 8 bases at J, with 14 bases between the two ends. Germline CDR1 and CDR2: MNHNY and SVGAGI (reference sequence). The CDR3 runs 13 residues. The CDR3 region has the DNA TGTGCCAGCAAGGAAGGGATGGGGGAAAAACTGTTTTTT. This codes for CASKEGMGEKLFF.

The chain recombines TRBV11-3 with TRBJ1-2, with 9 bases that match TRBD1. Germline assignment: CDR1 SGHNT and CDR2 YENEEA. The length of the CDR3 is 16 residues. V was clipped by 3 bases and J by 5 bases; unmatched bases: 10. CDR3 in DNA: TGTGCCAGCAGCTTCTTCCTTGGGACAGGGAGGTATGGCTACACCTTC. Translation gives CASSFFLGTGRYGYTF.

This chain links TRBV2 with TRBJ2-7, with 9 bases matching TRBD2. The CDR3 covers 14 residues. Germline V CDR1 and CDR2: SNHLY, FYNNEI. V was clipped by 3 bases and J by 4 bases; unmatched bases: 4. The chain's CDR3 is CASSEGLAGYEQYF. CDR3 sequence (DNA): TGTGCCAGCAGTGAGGGGCTAGCGGGATACGAGCAGTACTTC.

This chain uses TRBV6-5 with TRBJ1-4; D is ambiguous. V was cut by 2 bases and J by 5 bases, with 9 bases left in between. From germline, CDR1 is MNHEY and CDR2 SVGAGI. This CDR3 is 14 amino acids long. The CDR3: CASSYVPGNEKLFF. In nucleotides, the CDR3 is TGTGCCAGCAGTTACGTCCCAGGAAATGAAAAACTGTTTTTT.